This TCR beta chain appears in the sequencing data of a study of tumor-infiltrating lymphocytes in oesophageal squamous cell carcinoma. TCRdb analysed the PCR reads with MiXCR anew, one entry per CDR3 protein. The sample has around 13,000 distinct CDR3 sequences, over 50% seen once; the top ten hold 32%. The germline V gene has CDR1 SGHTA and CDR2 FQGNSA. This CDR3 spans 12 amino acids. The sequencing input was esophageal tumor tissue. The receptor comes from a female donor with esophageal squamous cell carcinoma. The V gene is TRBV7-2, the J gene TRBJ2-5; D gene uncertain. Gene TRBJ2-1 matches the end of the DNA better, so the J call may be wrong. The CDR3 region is CASSLNQGEQFF. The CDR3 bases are TGTGCCAGCAGCTTAAATCAAGGTGAGCAGTTCTTC.